The 5 T cell receptor beta chains below come from one sample, sequenced in a study of blood T cell repertoires in COVID-19. Measured with immunoSEQ multiplex PCR; TCRdb has only the in-frame clones, and not every one. The sample yields about 160,000 clones, 90% seen once. Sequencing input: peripheral blood. These receptors were taken from a man between 45 and 60 years old with acute or convalescent COVID-19.

CDR3 amino acids: CASSLVVRGPNGYTF. The CDR3 coding sequence is TGTGCCAGCAGCTTGGTAGTCAGGGGGCCAAATGGCTACACCTTC. This chain joins TRBV5-8 and TRBJ1-2; TRBD1 matches 8 bases. The CDR3 totals 15 residues. Germline-derived CDR1 and CDR2 are SGHTS and YDEGEE. Trimming took 0 bases from V and 6 from J; bases not matched to a gene: 7.

As concerns this clone: The same CDR3 also results from other DNA sequences found in this sample. The chain recombines TRBV7-9 with TRBJ1-2; 7 bases are a match to TRBD1. V lost 9 bases and J lost 4; bases outside the gene matches: 8. The germline CDR1 and CDR2 sequences are SEHNR and FQNEAQ (reference sequence). CDR3 length equals 13 residues. DNA of the CDR3: TGTGCCAGTAGGGACAGCGGACCCTATGGCTACACCTTC. It specifies CASRDSGPYGYTF.

This chain uses TRBV3-1 (or the pseudogene TRBV3-2) with TRBJ1-6, with TRBD1 as a possible D gene (6 bases). Trimming removed 4 bases at V and 10 bases at J, with 17 bases between. The V gene's germline CDR1 is LGHDT and CDR2 YNNKEL (reference sequence). The CDR3 extends over 15 amino acids. CDR3 sequence: CASSRNTGSTSPLHF. The CDR3 region has the DNA TGTGCCAGCAGCCGGAATACAGGGTCGACGTCACCCCTCCACTTT.

This clone was picked up one time. The V gene is TRBV5-4, the J gene TRBJ2-7, with D perhaps matching TRBD2 (6 bases). V lost 5 bases and J 3 bases, leaving 12 bases between the germline ends. The CDR3 covers 13 residues. Germline CDR1 reads SGHNT; CDR2 reads YYREEE (reference sequence). The CDR3 reads CASRSGLNYEQYF. Here the CDR3 DNA reads TGTGCCAGCAGATCGGGACTTAACTACGAGCAGTACTTC.

This chain connects TRBV21-1 to TRBJ2-7; TRBD1, the table's D call, was not compared with the DNA. TRBV21-1 is shown as a pseudogene. The CDR3 is made up of 13 amino acids. The CDR3 DNA reads TGTGCCAGCAGCGACTCGACAGGGACTCAGCAGTACGTC. Protein sequence: CASSDSTGTQQYV.